This TCR beta chain is from a study of blood T cell repertoires in COVID-19. CDR3 length: 13 residues. Trimming pared 7 bases from V and 4 bases from J, leaving 13 bases between. The germline V gene encodes CDR1 WSHSY and CDR2 SAAADI. In the original workflow: The assay estimated nucleated cells by amplifying reference gene primers. This table comes from immunoSEQ multiplex PCR, and its TCRdb copy is limited to in-frame clones, with some not included. The V and J calls and the clone size are those of that table, but D and trimming were determined from the DNA. The table has approximately 300,000 clones, roughly 90% seen once; the top ten hold over 4%.

This receptor was obtained from a man between 60 and 70 years old who had recovered from COVID-19. Sequencing was carried out using PBMCs or T cells enriched from blood (not recorded which). The V call is TRBV10-2, the J call TRBJ1-2; tentatively, D is TRBD1 (6 bases). The CDR3 region is CASTTGPSYGYTF. Here the CDR3 DNA reads TGCGCCAGCACAACAGGGCCATCCTATGGCTACACCTTC.